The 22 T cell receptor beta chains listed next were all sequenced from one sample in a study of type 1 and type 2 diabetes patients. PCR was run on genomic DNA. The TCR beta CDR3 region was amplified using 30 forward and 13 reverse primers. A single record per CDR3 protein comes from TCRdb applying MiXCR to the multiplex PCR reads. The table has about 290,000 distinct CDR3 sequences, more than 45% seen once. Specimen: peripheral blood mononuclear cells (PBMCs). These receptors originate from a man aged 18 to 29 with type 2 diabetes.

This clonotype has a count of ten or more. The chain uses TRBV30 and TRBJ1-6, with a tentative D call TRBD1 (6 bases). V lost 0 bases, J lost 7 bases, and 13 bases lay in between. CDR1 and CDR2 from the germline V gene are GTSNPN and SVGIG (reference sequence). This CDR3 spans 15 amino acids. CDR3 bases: TGTGCCTGGAGTGTAGGGGACATCGAGAATTCACCCCTCCACTTT. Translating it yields CAWSVGDIENSPLHF.

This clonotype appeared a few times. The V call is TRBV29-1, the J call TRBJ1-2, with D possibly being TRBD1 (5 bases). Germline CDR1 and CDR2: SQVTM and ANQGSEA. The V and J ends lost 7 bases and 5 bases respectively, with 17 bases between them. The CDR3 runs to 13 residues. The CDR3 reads CSGGPLGLYGYTF. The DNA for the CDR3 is TGCAGCGGTGGGCCACTGGGACTTTATGGCTACACCTTC.

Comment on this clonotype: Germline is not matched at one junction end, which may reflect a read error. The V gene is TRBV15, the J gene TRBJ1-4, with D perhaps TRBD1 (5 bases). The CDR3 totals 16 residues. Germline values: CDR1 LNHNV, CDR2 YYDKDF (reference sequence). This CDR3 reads CATNRPGGAAGEKLFF. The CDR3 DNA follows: TGTGCCACCAACAGACCGGGGGGAGCGGCTGGTGAAAAACTGTTTTTT.

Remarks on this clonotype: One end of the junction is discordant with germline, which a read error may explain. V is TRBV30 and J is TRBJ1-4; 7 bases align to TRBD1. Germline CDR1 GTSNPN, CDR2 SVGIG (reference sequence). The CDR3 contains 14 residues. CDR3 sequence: CAWSDAGGLKKLFF. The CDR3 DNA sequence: TGTGCCTGGAGTGATGCAGGGGGGTTGAAAAAACTGTTTTTC.

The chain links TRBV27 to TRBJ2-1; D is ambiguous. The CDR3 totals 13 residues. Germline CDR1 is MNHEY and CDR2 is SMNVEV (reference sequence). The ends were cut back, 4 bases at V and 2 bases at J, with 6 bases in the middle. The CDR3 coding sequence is TGTGCCAGCAGTTCCCCCACCTACAATGAGCAGTTCTTC. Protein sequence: CASSSPTYNEQFF.

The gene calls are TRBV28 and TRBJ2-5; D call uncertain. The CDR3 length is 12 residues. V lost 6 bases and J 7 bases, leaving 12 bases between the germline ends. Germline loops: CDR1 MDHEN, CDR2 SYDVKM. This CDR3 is CASSHSVGTQYF. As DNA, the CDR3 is TGTGCCAGCAGCCATTCTGTGGGGACCCAGTACTTC.

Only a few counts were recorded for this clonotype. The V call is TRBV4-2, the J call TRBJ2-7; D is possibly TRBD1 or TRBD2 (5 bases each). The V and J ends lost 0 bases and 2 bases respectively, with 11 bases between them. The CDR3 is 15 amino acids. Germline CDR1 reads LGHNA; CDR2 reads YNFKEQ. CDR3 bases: TGTGCCAGCAGCCAAGATCAGGGAGTGGCCTACGAGCAGTACTTC. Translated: CASSQDQGVAYEQYF.

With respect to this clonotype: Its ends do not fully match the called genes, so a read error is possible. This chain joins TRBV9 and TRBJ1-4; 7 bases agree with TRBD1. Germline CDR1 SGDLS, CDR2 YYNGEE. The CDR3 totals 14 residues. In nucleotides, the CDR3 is TGTGTCAGCAGCGTAGCTAGGGACAGTGGGAAACTGTTTTTT. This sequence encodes CVSSVARDSGKLFF.

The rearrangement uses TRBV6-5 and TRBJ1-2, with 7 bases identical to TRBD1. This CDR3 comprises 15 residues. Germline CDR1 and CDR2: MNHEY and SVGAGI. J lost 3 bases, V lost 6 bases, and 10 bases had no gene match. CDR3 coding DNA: TGTGCCAGCAGGAGAACTACAGGGGCGCACTATGGCTACACCTTC. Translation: CASRRTTGAHYGYTF.

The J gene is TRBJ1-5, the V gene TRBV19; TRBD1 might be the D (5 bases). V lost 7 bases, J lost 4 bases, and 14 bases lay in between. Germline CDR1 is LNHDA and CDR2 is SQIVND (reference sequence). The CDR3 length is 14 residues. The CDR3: CASTITAGNQPQHF. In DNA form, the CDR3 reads TGTGCCAGTACCATAACCGCAGGGAATCAGCCCCAGCATTTT.

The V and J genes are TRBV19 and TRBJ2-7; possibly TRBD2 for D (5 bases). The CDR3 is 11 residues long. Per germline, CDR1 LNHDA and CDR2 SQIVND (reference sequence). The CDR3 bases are TGTGTCACCGTTGGAGGAGGCGAGCAGTACTTC. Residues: CVTVGGGEQYF.

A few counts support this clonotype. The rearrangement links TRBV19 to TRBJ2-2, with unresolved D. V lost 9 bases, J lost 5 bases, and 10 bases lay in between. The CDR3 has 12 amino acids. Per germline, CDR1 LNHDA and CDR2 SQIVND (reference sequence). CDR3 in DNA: TGTGCCAGCCGAATCGGGACCGGGGAGCTGTTTTTT. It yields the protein CASRIGTGELFF.

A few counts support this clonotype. The CDR3, as DNA: TGTGCCAGCGCCTGGGGGACAGGGGGAATAAAATCCTACAATGAGCAGTTCTTC. It encodes CASAWGTGGIKSYNEQFF. This chain joins TRBV19 and TRBJ2-1; 11 nucleotides agree with TRBD1. Germline V gene sequence: CDR1 LNHDA, CDR2 SQIVND (reference sequence). J gave up 1 base and V 9 bases, and 14 bases lay outside the gene matches. This CDR3 is 18 amino acids long.

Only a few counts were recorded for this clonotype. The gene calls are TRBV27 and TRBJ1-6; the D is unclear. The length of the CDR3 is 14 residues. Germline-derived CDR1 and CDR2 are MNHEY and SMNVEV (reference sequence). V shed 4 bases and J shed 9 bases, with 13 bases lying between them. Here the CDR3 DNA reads TGTGCCAGCAGTTCTCGGGTGAGTGCTTCACCCCTCCACTTT. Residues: CASSSRVSASPLHF.

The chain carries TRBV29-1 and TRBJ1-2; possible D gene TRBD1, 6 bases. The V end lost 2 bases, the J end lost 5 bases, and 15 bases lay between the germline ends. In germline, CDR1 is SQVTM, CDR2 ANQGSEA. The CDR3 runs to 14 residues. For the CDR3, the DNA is TGCAGCGTTGAATATAACAGGGATAGGTATGGCTACACCTTC. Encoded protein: CSVEYNRDRYGYTF.

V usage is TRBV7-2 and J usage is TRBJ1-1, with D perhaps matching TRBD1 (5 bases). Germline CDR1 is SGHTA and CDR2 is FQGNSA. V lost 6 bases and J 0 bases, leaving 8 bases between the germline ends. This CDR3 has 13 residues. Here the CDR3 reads CASRRGVNTEAFF. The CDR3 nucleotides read TGTGCCAGCAGGCGGGGGGTGAACACTGAAGCTTTCTTT.

In DNA, the CDR3 is TGCAGTGCTAGACTTACGACTGAAGCTTTCTTT. Protein sequence: CSARLTTEAFF. This rearrangement joins TRBV20-1 to TRBJ1-1; unclear D gene. This CDR3 is 11 amino acids long. Deletions cut 2 bases from V and 5 bases from J, with 6 bases between. Germline CDR1 reads DFQATT; CDR2 reads SNEGSKA (reference sequence).

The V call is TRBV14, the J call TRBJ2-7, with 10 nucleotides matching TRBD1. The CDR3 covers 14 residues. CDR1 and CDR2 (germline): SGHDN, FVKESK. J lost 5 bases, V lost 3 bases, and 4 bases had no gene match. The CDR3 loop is CASSHPGQGNEQYF. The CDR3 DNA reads TGTGCCAGCAGCCATCCGGGACAGGGGAACGAGCAGTACTTC.

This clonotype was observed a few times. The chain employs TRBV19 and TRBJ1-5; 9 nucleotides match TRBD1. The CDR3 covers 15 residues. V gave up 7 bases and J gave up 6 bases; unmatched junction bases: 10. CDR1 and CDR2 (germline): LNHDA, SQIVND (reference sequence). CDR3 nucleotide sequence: TGTGCCAGTAAAAGACAGGACAGGGGACGTCAGCCCCAGCATTTT. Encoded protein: CASKRQDRGRQPQHF.

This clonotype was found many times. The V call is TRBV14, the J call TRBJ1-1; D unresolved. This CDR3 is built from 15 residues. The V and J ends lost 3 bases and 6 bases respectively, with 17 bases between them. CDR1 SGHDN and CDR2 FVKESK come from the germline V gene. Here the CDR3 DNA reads TGTGCCAGCAGCCAGGCCTTCGGGTGGGCCTCTGAAGCTTTCTTT. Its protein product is CASSQAFGWASEAFF.

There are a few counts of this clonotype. The CDR3 spells CASSLTGTGGRTEAFF. The CDR3 coding sequence is TGTGCCAGCAGTTTAACCGGGACAGGGGGGCGCACTGAAGCTTTCTTT. This sequence joins TRBV7-6 and TRBJ1-1, with 11 bases matching TRBD1. Germline trimming cut 6 bases from V and 4 bases from J; bases unmatched to any gene: 10. Germline values: CDR1 SGHVS, CDR2 FNYEAQ. The CDR3 covers 16 residues.

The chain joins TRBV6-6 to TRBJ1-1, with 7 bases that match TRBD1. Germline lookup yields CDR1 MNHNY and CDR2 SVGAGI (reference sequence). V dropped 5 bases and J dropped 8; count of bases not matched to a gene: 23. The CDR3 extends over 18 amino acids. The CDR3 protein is CASSGPTGKAKGGPEAFF. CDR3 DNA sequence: TGTGCCAGCAGTGGACCGACAGGGAAGGCTAAGGGCGGACCAGAAGCTTTCTTT.